This TCR beta chain was sequenced for a study of blood T cell repertoires in COVID-19. Study information: The United States, Italy and Spain were the sources of the acute and convalescent COVID-19 samples. Sources were T cells, B-cell-depleted T cells, or PBMCs; the material itself was cDNA or gDNA.

Authors' analysis steps: Cell counts per sample came from amplifying reference gene primers. Generated by immunoSEQ multiplex PCR, the TCRdb table keeps only in-frame clones and is missing some. V and J calls and clone size follow that table, whereas D and trimming were derived from the DNA. This table has some 150,000 clones, approximately 87% appearing once. V lost 1 base and J lost 1; bases outside the gene matches: 5. The CDR3 is 16 amino acids. Germline assignment: CDR1 MNHEY and CDR2 SMNVEV (reference sequence). Material: peripheral blood. This receptor was taken from a woman aged 50 to 65 with active or convalescent COVID-19. The chain uses TRBV27 and TRBJ2-7, with 9 bases that match TRBD1. The CDR3 DNA is TGTGCCAGCAGTTTATATGGGACAGGGTTTTCCTACGAGCAGTACTTC. Encoded protein: CASSLYGTGFSYEQYF.